A single TCR beta chain is shown here with its context. No antigen is known for it. The data were obtained in a study of chemoradiotherapy in HPV16-positive cancers. Whole-study results and caveats: In HPV16-positive patients, HPV-responsive T-cell expansion tracked better recurrence-free survival. Candidate HPV-specific clones and E7-related TCR motifs grew in tumor during treatment. HPV-specific T cells were functionally defined from only a couple of HPV16-positive patients.

Germline trimming cut 4 bases from V and 7 bases from J; bases unmatched to any gene: 9. This CDR3 has 13 residues. CDR1 and CDR2 from the germline V gene are SQVTM and ANQGSEA. Using immunoSEQ multiplex PCR, the repertoire was profiled, and TCRdb retains in-frame clones only, with some absent. The sample yields approximately 35,000 clones, about 92% seen once. This chain connects TRBV29-1 to TRBJ1-2, with 7 bases matching TRBD1. The TCR sequence derives from a human donor with HPV-associated anogenital cancer. The source was blood, collected from a patient who underwent chemoradiotherapy. CDR3 in DNA: TGCAGCGTTGTACAAGGGGGCGTCTTTGGCTACACCTTC. Translated: CSVVQGGVFGYTF.